What follows describes a single TCR beta chain. Antigen specificity is unknown. Trimming shortened V by 3 bases and J by 11 bases, and 11 bases separated the two germline ends. Looked up from germline, CDR1 is DFQATT and CDR2 is SNEGSKA (reference sequence). The CDR3 length is 12 residues. The sample is drawn from a study of blood T cells in healthy people across ages. Study outcomes and limitations: The CMV status of each donor remained undetermined, and this could have confounded shifts in expanded clonotypes. Among T cells, TCR beta diversity per million cells dropped roughly linearly as age rose.

Alongside a J-beta primer mix, a sample-barcoded 5' primer served in a second PCR lasting about 7 to 12 cycles. A 12-random-nucleotide template-switch adaptor tagged each cDNA molecule. A minimum of 2.5 million CDR3-containing paired-end reads was obtained for each sample. TCRdb redid the calling of the 5' RACE reads with MiXCR, one entry per CDR3 protein. The sample comprises hundreds of thousands of distinct CDR3 sequences, 58% of which are singletons, and 20% to 25% rests with the top ten. The gene calls are TRBV20-1 and TRBJ1-6; unclear D gene. The clonotype comes from a man aged 25 to 40 in good health. The sequenced sample was blood. The CDR3 loop reads CSASPDEAPLHF. CDR3 sequence (DNA): TGCAGTGCTAGCCCCGACGAGGCACCCCTCCACTTT.